The clone carrying this TCR beta chain was detected many times. What it binds is not known. TCR beta CDR3 sequences were amplified from RNA transcripts. Initially, a first-round RT-PCR of the TCR CDR3 employed the HTBI primer set. TCRdb passed the multiplex PCR reads through MiXCR, listing each CDR3 protein once. The sample consists of about 600,000 distinct CDR3 sequences, 13% to 15% of them appearing once. The data belong to a study of T cells in Graves' hyperthyroidism and ophthalmopathy. Overall study results and limits: The blood repertoire included most of the expanded thyroid clonotypes above 0.001.

This CDR3 contains 15 residues. The V end lost 0 bases, the J end lost 0 bases, and 6 bases lay between the germline ends. Germline CDR1 and CDR2: MNHEY and SVGEGT. This clonotype originated in a woman aged 45 to 65 with Graves' ophthalmopathy. V is TRBV6-2 or TRBV6-3 and J is TRBJ2-1; D unresolved. Input material: blood. For the CDR3, the DNA is TGTGCCAGCAGTTACTCTCGGAGCTCCTACAATGAGCAGTTCTTC. Translation gives CASSYSRSSYNEQFF.